Shown below are 2 T cell receptor beta chains from a single sample sequenced in a study of CD8+ T cells in alopecia areata. cDNA prepared by RNA extraction and subsequent reverse transcription served as the template for sequencing. Using immunoSEQ multiplex PCR, the repertoire was profiled, and TCRdb retains in-frame clones only, with some absent. In the table there are around 100,000 clones, around 59% of which are singletons. Sequencing was done on a sample of CD4+ T cells sorted from blood. The source of these receptors is a human donor in good health.

V gene TRBV5-1 combines with J gene TRBJ1-2; no firm D call. The CDR3 contains 14 residues. CDR1 and CDR2 from the germline V gene are SGHRS and YFSETQ. V was pared by 4 bases and J by 0 bases, with 10 bases between. CDR3 DNA sequence: TGCGCCAGCAGCGAGCCCGGGCCTAACTATGGCTACACCTTC. This codes for CASSEPGPNYGYTF.

The chain employs TRBV27 and TRBJ1-6; D possibly corresponds to TRBD1 (5 bases). Germline values: CDR1 MNHEY, CDR2 SMNVEV (reference sequence). The CDR3 length is 15 residues. The V end was cut by 3 bases, the J end by 11 bases, with 17 bases between. The CDR3 sequence: CASSLKGNLGAPLHF. Written as DNA, the CDR3 is TGTGCCAGCAGTTTGAAAGGGAATCTGGGGGCACCCCTCCACTTT.